This TCR beta chain was identified in a study of graft-versus-host responses after intestinal transplantation. Study-level information: After anti-thymocyte globulin induction, recipients took tacrolimus and steroids for 3 to 4 years. Whole-study results and caveats: Circulating GvH clone levels at their peak were associated with HvG declines (early post-transplant). Recipient marrow contained GvH clones, some of which appeared first in ileum or blood.

The CDR3 contains 13 residues. The V gene's germline CDR1 is MNHNY and CDR2 SVGAGI (reference sequence). As for this clone: Antigen: not known. Germline and junction disagree at one end, which may indicate a read error. Other DNA sequences within the sample encode an identical CDR3.

Measured with immunoSEQ multiplex PCR; TCRdb has only the in-frame clones, and not every one. The profile shows about 45,000 clones, about 91% of them singletons. The genes are TRBV6-6 and TRBJ2-7; no firm D call. The input for sequencing was PBMCs, taken 524 days after transplant. The clonotype comes from a human patient who received an intestinal transplant, so some T cells may come from the graft donor. The chain's CDR3 is CASSFGRSYEQYF. CDR3 DNA: TGTGCCAGTAGTTTCGGCAGGAGCTACGAGCAGTACTTC.